Presented here are 5 T cell receptor beta chains from one specimen sequenced in a study of shared clonotypes between healthy human individuals. Assay used: immunoSEQ multiplex PCR; TCRdb lists only in-frame clones, some missing. The repertoire holds 2.3 million or so clones, with approximately 93% as singletons. Input material: naive CD4+ T cells from PBMCs. This sample's subset: CD45RA+ positively selected. The receptors were sampled from a man younger than 35 in good health. Some clones in this sample may be carry-over from other donors' samples.

This chain uses TRBV6-5 with TRBJ1-3; the D gene is possibly TRBD1 (5 bases). Germline assignment: CDR1 MNHEY and CDR2 SVGAGI. The CDR3 is made up of 15 amino acids. V shed 1 base and J shed 2 bases, with 9 bases lying between them. DNA for the CDR3: TGTGCCAGCAGTTACTGGGGCAGCGCTGGAAACACCATATATTTT. Amino acid sequence: CASSYWGSAGNTIYF.

V and J are TRBV28 and TRBJ2-7, with D possibly being TRBD2 (5 bases). The germline gives CDR1 MDHEN, CDR2 SYDVKM. Between the trimmed V and J ends, which lost 6 bases and 3 bases, there was a span of 9 bases. CDR3 size: 12 residues. CDR3 sequence (DNA): TGTGCCAGCAGGAAGGGAGTCTACGAGCAGTACTTC. Translation gives CASRKGVYEQYF.

V usage is TRBV6-1 and J usage is TRBJ2-4; TRBD2 agrees at 9 bases. The germline V gene encodes CDR1 MNHNS and CDR2 SASEGT. V lost 1 base and J lost 4; bases outside the gene matches: 5. The CDR3 has 16 residues. CDR3 coding DNA: TGTGCCAGCAGTGAAGGGACTAGCGTTGTGAAAAACATTCAGTACTTC. Amino acids: CASSEGTSVVKNIQYF.

V and J are TRBV7-3 and TRBJ1-3; 8 positions match TRBD1. V gave up 2 bases and J gave up 0 bases; unmatched junction bases: 3. The CDR3 covers 16 residues. CDR1 SGHTA and CDR2 FQGTGA come from the germline V gene. The CDR3 DNA reads as TGTGCCAGCAGCTTAGCAGGGGGCACCTCTGGAAACACCATATATTTT. Protein sequence: CASSLAGGTSGNTIYF. Filled out from reference TRBV7-3 and TRBJ1-3, the complete variable domain reads GAGVSQTPSNKVTEKGKYVELRCDPISGHTALYWYRQSLGQGPEFLIYFQGTGAADDSGLPNDRFFAVRPEGSVSTLKIQRTERGDSAVYLCASSLAGGTSGNTIYFGEGSWLTVV.

The chain recombines TRBV28 with TRBJ1-4, with D unclear. Trimming removed 2 bases from V and 6 bases from J, with 4 bases in between. The CDR3 has 12 amino acids. Germline CDR1 reads MDHEN; CDR2 reads SYDVKM. The DNA of the CDR3 is TGTGCCAGCAGTTTAGAGGATGAAAAACTGTTTTTT. Encoded protein: CASSLEDEKLFF.